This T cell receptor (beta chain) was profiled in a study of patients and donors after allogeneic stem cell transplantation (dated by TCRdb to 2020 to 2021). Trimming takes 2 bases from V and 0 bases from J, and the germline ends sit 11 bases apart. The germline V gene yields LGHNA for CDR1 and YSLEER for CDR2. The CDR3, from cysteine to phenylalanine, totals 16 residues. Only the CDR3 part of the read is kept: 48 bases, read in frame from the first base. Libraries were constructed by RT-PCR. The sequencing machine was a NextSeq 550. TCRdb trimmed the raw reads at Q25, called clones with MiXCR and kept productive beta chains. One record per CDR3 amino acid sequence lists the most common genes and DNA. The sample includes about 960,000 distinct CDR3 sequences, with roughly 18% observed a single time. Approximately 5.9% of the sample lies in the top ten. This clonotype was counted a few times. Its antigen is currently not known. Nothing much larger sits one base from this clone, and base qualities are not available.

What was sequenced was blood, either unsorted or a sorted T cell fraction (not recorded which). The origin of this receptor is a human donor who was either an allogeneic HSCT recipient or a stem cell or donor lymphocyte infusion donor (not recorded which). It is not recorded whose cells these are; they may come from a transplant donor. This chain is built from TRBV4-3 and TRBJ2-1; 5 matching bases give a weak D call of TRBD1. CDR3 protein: CASSQQGVSSYNEQFF. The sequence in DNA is TGCGCCAGCAGCCAACAAGGGGTGAGCTCCTACAATGAGCAGTTCTTC.